This TCR beta chain appears in the sequencing data of a study of blood T cell repertoires in COVID-19 (TCRdb year 2020). At the level of the whole study: Collaborator samples came from the United States, Italy and Spain and covered acute and convalescent phases of COVID-19. The prospective study material was composed of cDNA or gDNA derived from T cells, B-cell-depleted T cells, or PBMCs. Samples were obtained from the ongoing ImmuneRACE study (first 160 participants) and from over 1,000 subjects provided by 6 global collaborators. Deeply sampled blood TCRbeta repertoires from subjects exposed to, actively infected with, or recovered from COVID-19 were included in the dataset. The sample metadata nearly always contained a de-identified subject ID, COVID-19 status, age in years and sex. The repertoires were released in a freely available public database meant as a resource for research on the immune response to SARS-CoV-2. Where HLA class I and class II types were available, the types were taken from metadata supplied by the sample provider, not from assay-based typing.

Collaborating institutions collected whole blood in K2EDTA tubes following their own protocols. For TCRbeta analysis, collaborators shipped samples in one of three forms: frozen whole blood, isolated PBMCs, or DNA extracted from either of those sample types. The germline V gene sets CDR1 to KGHSH and CDR2 to LQKENI. Counted from cysteine to phenylalanine, this CDR3 has 14 amino acids. CDR3 DNA only is kept here, 42 bases in frame from base 1. Trimmed from V: 3 bases; trimmed from J: 6 bases; junction bases lacking a gene match: 5. With respect to this clone: Which antigen it targets is not known. It has no much larger one-base neighbor in the sample; base qualities were not kept.

The immunoSEQ Assay, a bias-controlled multiplex PCR, was used to amplify TCRbeta CDR3 regions from genomic DNA. Turning to the authors' computational methods: The number of nucleated cells in each sample was estimated from the amplification of reference gene primers within the assay. To quantify the absolute abundance of each unique TCRbeta CDR3 rearrangement, sequence reads were collapsed and filtered. For each sample, productive Simpson clonality was calculated as the square root of Simpson's diversity index over productive rearrangements. The immuneACCESS repertoire file appears here via TCRdb, limited to in-frame rearrangements. These files lack a portion of the clones; in checked studies, under half of the deficit traces to unresolved V genes, and the cause of the others is not known. That table supplies the V and J calls and clone size; D and trimming were determined from the DNA. This sample gives just under 150,000 clones in total; approximately 90% of them show up just once. Clones ranked in the top ten supply just under 0.95% of the sample.

Overall study results and their limits: The amount of clinical and demographic metadata varied by source and participant and was provided uncurated.

The sample taken for sequencing was peripheral blood. The chain was built from TRBV18 and TRBJ2-7, and TRBD1 aligns with 10 junction nucleotides. This TCR was recovered from a woman aged 50 to 60 with acute or convalescent COVID-19. The bases read TGTGCCAGCTCACCGTGGACAGGGGGAGTCGAGCAGTACTTC. Its protein reads: CASSPWTGGVEQYF.